This T cell receptor beta chain was observed in a study of PD-1 blockade in classical Hodgkin lymphoma. Regarding the study as a whole: A reduction in baseline TCR diversity was reportedly seen in newly diagnosed patients relative to healthy donors.

Only in-frame clones appear in the TCRdb table, and some are missing; sequencing was by immunoSEQ multiplex PCR. The data show about 22,000 clones, 85% to 90% seen once. Time point denoted: newly diagnosed, previously untreated cHL patient sample. By magnetic negative selection, CD4+ T cells were purified from thawed PBMCs. A note on this clone: Its cognate antigen is unknown.

CDR3 length: 12 amino acids. V lost 5 bases, J lost 12 bases, and 17 bases lay in between. Germline CDR1 reads MDHEN; CDR2 reads SYDVKM. The J gene is TRBJ2-7, the V gene TRBV28; D is uncertain. Material: CD4+ T cells from blood. The source is a human donor with classical Hodgkin lymphoma. CDR3 sequence (DNA): TGTGCCAGCAGTACCACCCGACCTACGTTGTACTTC. This sequence encodes CASSTTRPTLYF.